The clone carrying this T cell receptor (beta chain) was counted between two and nine times. The antigen is unknown. The data derive from a study of cytomegalovirus exposure and HLA in healthy donors. Study results and caveats: High specificity and sensitivity for cytomegalovirus status were reported for the classifier.

Healthy bone marrow donors made up the donor group. It was with 60 Vbeta and 13 Jbeta primers that the PCR ran. The assay was immunoSEQ multiplex PCR, and TCRdb's table has in-frame clones only and misses some. The repertoire holds 100,000 to 150,000 clones, with around 72% as singletons. The CDR3 is 14 residues long. V shed 4 bases and J 5 bases; nucleotides not matched to a gene: 2. Germline-derived CDR1 and CDR2 are SNHLY and FYNNEI. The chain links TRBV2 to TRBJ2-1; 10 nucleotides line up with TRBD1. The receptor was derived from a woman aged 18-35 years in good health and CMV-seronegative. The specimen sequenced was PBMCs. CDR3 in DNA: TGTGCCAGCAGTGCGGACAGGGGGAACAATGAGCAGTTCTTC. Protein product: CASSADRGNNEQFF.